A single sample is the source of the 16 T cell receptor beta chains below, sequenced in a study of blood T cells in healthy people across ages. A J-beta primer mix and a sample-barcoded 5' primer were used in a second PCR of about 7 to 12 cycles. Using its own MiXCR run on the 5' RACE reads, TCRdb lists one record per CDR3 protein. The table includes roughly 1.4 million distinct CDR3 sequences, approximately 60% detected once. The sequencing sample was made of blood. The receptors stem from a man between 18 and 35 years old in good health.

This chain uses TRBV28 with TRBJ2-3, with 11 nucleotides matching TRBD2. The V gene end was trimmed by 5 bases and the J gene end by 7 bases; junction bases not matched to a gene: 8. The CDR3 runs 15 residues. CDR1 and CDR2 from the germline V gene are MDHEN and SYDVKM. Here the CDR3 reads CASSGTTSGEHTQYF. CDR3 DNA: TGTGCCAGCAGTGGGACGACTAGCGGGGAGCATACGCAGTATTTT. Based on the CDR3 plus reference TRBV28 and TRBJ2-3, the full variable domain is DVKVTQSSRYLVKRTGEKVFLECVQDMDHENMFWYRQDPGLGLRLIYFSYDVKMKEKGDIPEGYSVSREKKERFSLILESASTNQTSMYLCASSGTTSGEHTQYFGPGTRLTVL.

The chain combines TRBV11-3 with TRBJ2-1; 8 positions match TRBD1. This CDR3 comprises 16 residues. Germline V gene lookup returns CDR1 SGHNT and CDR2 YENEEA. Trimming at V came to 5 bases and at J to 10 bases, leaving 16 bases not matched to a gene. CDR3 in DNA: TGTGCCAGCAGCAGTGTTCAGGGGGCGCGCCTTACGGAGCAGTTCTTC. Translating gives CASSSVQGARLTEQFF.

The rearrangement uses TRBV20-1 and TRBJ1-1; D ambiguous. CDR1 DFQATT and CDR2 SNEGSKA come from the germline V gene (reference sequence). The CDR3 is 13 residues long. V was cut by 4 bases and J by 1 base, with 10 bases left in between. The CDR3 DNA reads TGCAGTGCTACCCCACCCTGGAACACTGAAGCTTTCTTT. It specifies CSATPPWNTEAFF.

V and J are TRBV12-5 and TRBJ1-5, with TRBD1 identical over 7 bases. Losses at the gene ends were 1 base for V and 3 bases for J; bases not matched to a gene: 6. Looked up from germline, CDR1 is LGHNT and CDR2 is FRNRAP. CDR3 length: 16 amino acids. The CDR3 DNA is TGTGCTAGTGGTTTGGCGCCTGGGACAGTCAATCAGCCCCAGCATTTT. Amino acids: CASGLAPGTVNQPQHF.

This clonotype showed up just once. This rearrangement joins TRBV27 to TRBJ2-3, with 13 positions matching TRBD2. The V gene end was trimmed by 0 bases and the J gene end by 6 bases; junction bases not matched to a gene: 6. Germline CDR1 MNHEY, CDR2 SMNVEV (reference sequence). This CDR3 comprises 17 residues. The CDR3 nucleotides are TGTGCCAGCAGTTTATCCAGACTAGCGGGAGGATTTGATACGCAGTATTTT. Amino acid sequence: CASSLSRLAGGFDTQYF.

This clonotype was counted between two and nine times. V gene TRBV12-3 or TRBV12-4 combines with J gene TRBJ2-5; 8 positions match TRBD2. The V gene end was trimmed by 5 bases and the J gene end by 2 bases; junction bases not matched to a gene: 10. The CDR3 runs 16 residues. CDR3 DNA sequence: TGTGCCAGCAGTGACTCCCTGGCGGGGGGACAAGAGACCCAGTACTTC. Translated: CASSDSLAGGQETQYF.

This clonotype came up once. This chain connects TRBV3-1 to TRBJ2-7, with 7 bases identical to TRBD2. This CDR3 is 14 amino acids long. V gave up 5 bases and J gave up 1 base; unmatched junction bases: 5. Germline CDR1 is LGHDT and CDR2 is YNNKEL (reference sequence). CDR3 sequence: CASSAVSGSYEQYF. Written as DNA, the CDR3 is TGTGCCAGCAGCGCAGTTAGCGGGTCCTACGAGCAGTACTTC.

The V call is TRBV7-8, the J call TRBJ2-5; the D gene could be TRBD1 or TRBD2 (5 bases each). This CDR3 comprises 14 residues. The V gene's germline CDR1 is SGHVS and CDR2 FQNEAQ. The V end lost 4 bases, the J end lost 5 bases, and 14 bases lay between the germline ends. CDR3: CASSSVQGGETQYF. Written as DNA, the CDR3 is TGTGCCAGCAGCTCAGTCCAGGGCGGGGAGACCCAGTACTTC.

The V call is TRBV20-1, the J call TRBJ2-5; TRBD2 might be the D (6 bases). The CDR3 covers 10 residues. The V gene's germline CDR1 is DFQATT and CDR2 SNEGSKA (reference sequence). Trimming took off 6 bases at V and 11 bases at J, with 13 bases between the two ends. CDR3 protein: CSAHSGEQYF. The CDR3 bases are TGCAGTGCCCATTCGGGGGAGCAGTACTTC.

This rearrangement joins TRBV7-2 to TRBJ2-1; 8 bases are a match to TRBD2. Germline V gives CDR1 SGHTA, CDR2 FQGNSA. This CDR3 has 17 amino acids. V was clipped by 5 bases and J by 3 bases; unmatched bases: 12. The CDR3 sequence: CASSPLRGGTLYNEQFF. CDR3 nucleotide sequence: TGTGCCAGCAGCCCCCTGCGCGGGGGGACCCTCTACAATGAGCAGTTCTTC.

V and J are TRBV9 and TRBJ2-1; D is unresolved. Germline CDR1 SGDLS, CDR2 YYNGEE. The CDR3 covers 13 residues. Trimming left V 0 bases short and J 10 bases short, with 11 bases between. The CDR3 protein is CASSVDDWREQFF. The CDR3 bases are TGTGCCAGCAGCGTAGACGACTGGCGCGAGCAGTTCTTC.

The chain employs TRBV29-1 and TRBJ2-7; 8 bases agree with TRBD2. CDR3 length: 13 amino acids. V shed 7 bases and J 0 bases; nucleotides not matched to a gene: 5. Germline CDR1 is SQVTM and CDR2 is ANQGSEA. CDR3 nucleotide sequence: TGCAGCGCACACCTAGCGGGCTCCTACGAGCAGTACTTC. Its translation is CSAHLAGSYEQYF.

This chain connects TRBV6-5 to TRBJ2-7; D is unclear. The tail of the sequence fits TRBJ2-5 better, so the J call may be wrong. The germline V gene encodes CDR1 MNHEY and CDR2 SVGAGI. This CDR3 comprises 15 residues. CDR3 in DNA: TGTGCCAGCAGTTACTCGTCAGGCGGCCTTAGGACCCAGTACTTC. This sequence encodes CASSYSSGGLRTQYF.

The V call is TRBV20-1, the J call TRBJ2-1; tentative D call: TRBD1 (6 bases). CDR1 is DFQATT and CDR2 is SNEGSKA in the germline V gene (reference sequence). V lost 2 bases and J 0 bases, leaving 14 bases between the germline ends. This CDR3 is built from 16 residues. The CDR3 region has the DNA TGCAGTGCTAGAACCAGGCTGGGGGCCTCCTACAATGAGCAGTTCTTC. Translated: CSARTRLGASYNEQFF.

V gene TRBV7-8 combines with J gene TRBJ1-2, with 8 positions matching TRBD1. From germline, CDR1 is SGHVS and CDR2 FQNEAQ. J lost 4 bases, V lost 4 bases, and 17 bases had no gene match. The CDR3 runs 18 residues. CDR3 protein: CASSYLRETGTGVYGYTF. The CDR3 region has the DNA TGTGCCAGCAGCTACCTCAGGGAGACCGGGACAGGTGTCTATGGCTACACCTTC.

The chain recombines TRBV28 with TRBJ2-5, with 12 nucleotides matching TRBD2. In germline, CDR1 is MDHEN, CDR2 SYDVKM. The CDR3 totals 16 residues. Trimming took 6 bases from V and 1 from J; bases not matched to a gene: 6. The CDR3 DNA reads TGTGCCAGCAGCCCATCTAGCGGGGGGGGCCAAGAGACCCAGTACTTC. It translates to CASSPSSGGGQETQYF.